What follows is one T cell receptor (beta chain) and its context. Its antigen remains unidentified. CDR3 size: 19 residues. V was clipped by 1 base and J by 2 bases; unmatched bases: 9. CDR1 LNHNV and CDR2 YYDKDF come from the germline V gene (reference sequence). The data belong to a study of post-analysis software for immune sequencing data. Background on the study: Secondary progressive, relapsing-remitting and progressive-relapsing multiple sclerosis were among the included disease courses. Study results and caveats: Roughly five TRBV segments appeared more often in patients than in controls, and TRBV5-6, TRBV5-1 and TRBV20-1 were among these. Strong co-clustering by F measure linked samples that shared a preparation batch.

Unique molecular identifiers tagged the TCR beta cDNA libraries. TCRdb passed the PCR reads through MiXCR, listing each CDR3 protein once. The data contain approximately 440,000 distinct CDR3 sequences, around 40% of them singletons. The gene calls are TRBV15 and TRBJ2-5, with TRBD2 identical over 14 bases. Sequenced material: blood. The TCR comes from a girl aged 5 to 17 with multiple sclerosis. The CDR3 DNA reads TGTGCCACCAGCAGAGGACTAGCGGGAGGGACCAAGGGACAAGAGACCCAGTACTTC. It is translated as CATSRGLAGGTKGQETQYF. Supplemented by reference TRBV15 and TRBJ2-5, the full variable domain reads DAMVIQNPRYQVTQFGKPVTLSCSQTLNHNVMYWYQQKSSQAPKLLFHYYDKDFNNEADTPDNFQSRRPNTSFCFLDIRSPGLGDTAMYLCATSRGLAGGTKGQETQYFGPGTRLLVL.